This T cell receptor beta chain was retrieved from a study of early T cells in non-severe SARS-CoV-2 infection. Across the whole study: The chains were unpaired, and the sequenced material was bulk RNA from unsorted whole blood. Study-level points and caveats: VDJdb-based matching was biased toward anti-spike CD8 responses and missed private and CD4 specificities.

With regard to this clonotype: What it binds is unknown.

Individual cDNA molecules were tagged with unique molecular identifiers. TCRdb independently ran MiXCR on the 5' RACE reads; one entry per CDR3 protein. Of just under 90,000 distinct CDR3 sequences in the sample, about 15% were seen once. There are 15 residues in the CDR3. V dropped 7 bases and J dropped 4 bases, with 22 bases sitting between them. CDR1 is GTSNPN and CDR2 is SVGIG in the germline V gene (reference sequence). This chain links TRBV30 with TRBJ1-1; D is undetermined. What was sequenced was whole blood. This TCR was sampled from an adult who was a healthcare worker with PCR-confirmed SARS-CoV-2 infection or an uninfected control (not recorded which). The CDR3 sequence is CASSGEGAFGTEAFF. As DNA, the CDR3 is TGTGCCTCGAGCGGGGAGGGCGCGTTTGGCACTGAAGCTTTCTTT.